The present TCR beta chain was sequenced within a study of OX40 agonist ivuxolimab in advanced cancers. Overall study context: Dose-escalation subjects each had hepatocellular carcinoma, melanoma, renal cell or head and neck cancer. Having had anti-PD-1, anti-PD-L1 or anti-CTLA-4 therapy before was allowed, and about 42% had some. In three patients, partial responses were observed, one with hepatocellular carcinoma and two with cutaneous melanoma.

Produced via immunoSEQ multiplex PCR; TCRdb's table is partial and in-frame only. The table has some 28,000 clones, 79% seen once; the top ten hold around 16%. The sequencing used CD4+ or CD8+ T cells sorted from blood, collected in a trial of the OX40 agonist ivuxolimab. This TCR was sampled from an adult with an advanced solid tumor such as melanoma, head and neck, liver or kidney cancer.

CDR3 loop: CASSPGQAINEKLFF. In DNA form, the CDR3 reads TGTGCCAGCAGCCCCGGACAGGCGATTAATGAAAAACTGTTTTTT. This chain uses TRBV5-4 with TRBJ1-4, with 7 bases lining up with TRBD1. Germline loops: CDR1 SGHNT, CDR2 YYREEE (reference sequence). V dropped 4 bases and J dropped 4; count of bases not matched to a gene: 7. This CDR3 region has 15 residues.